Included here is one TCR beta chain sequence, with context. The antigen is unknown. The PCR ran on 60 Vbeta and 13 Jbeta primers. Some clones are missing from TCRdb's copy, which holds only in-frame ones; the method was immunoSEQ multiplex PCR. The data show about 150,000 clones, with about four fifths seen just once and about 5% held by the top ten. These donors counted as nominally healthy when sampled, but unrecorded immune exposures were likely. These data are taken from a study of cytomegalovirus exposure and HLA in healthy donors. As for the study in general: When about 400 donors were genotyped, more than 70% of them were found to fall in the Caucasian-associated ancestry cluster. Study-wide results and caveats: In a later analysis, V- and J-gene trimming of beta chains associated with a DCLRE1C missense variant, replicated independently.

V shed 5 bases and J 3 bases; nucleotides not matched to a gene: 6. There are 15 residues in the CDR3. The germline CDR1 and CDR2 sequences are MNHEY and SVGAGI. This chain joins TRBV6-5 and TRBJ1-2; 10 bases align to TRBD1. This clonotype was obtained from a man aged 25-45 years in good health and CMV-seropositive. The material sequenced was PBMCs. The CDR3 nucleotides read TGTGCCAGCAGTGGATCGACAGGGGGCGACTATGGCTACACCTTC. Encoded protein: CASSGSTGGDYGYTF.